This is a list of T cell receptor beta chains from one sample in a study of shared clonotypes between healthy human individuals. The repertoire was sequenced with immunoSEQ multiplex PCR; TCRdb's copy has only in-frame clones and lacks some. Altogether some 1.1 million clones are present, around three quarters being singletons, with the ten largest covering 0.7% to 0.95%. Sequencing was done on a sample of memory CD4+ T cells from PBMCs. These receptor sequences come from a man aged 18 to 30 in good health. Some clones in this sample may be carry-over from other donors' samples. Each CDR3 is given with its conserved first and last residue. The D gene is left open where the match is weak. The size field is filled for only some rows; it gives once, few, many or a size class.

TRBJ2-7,-,TRBV18,-,TGTGCCAGCTCACCTATTAGCGCGGGGGCCAACGAGCAGTACTTC,CASSPISAGANEQYF
TRBJ2-1,-,TRBV7-3,-,TGTGCCAGCAGCTTACAGGGCTGGGCCAATGAGCAGTTCTTC,CASSLQGWANEQFF
TRBJ2-2,TRBD1,TRBV5-8,-,TGTGCCAGCCCCCGGCGGACAGGGGTTGGGTCCGGGGAGCTGTTTTTT,CASPRRTGVGSGELFF
TRBJ2-1,TRBD2,TRBV18,-,TGTGCCAGCTCACTCCGGGAGGGGGATGAGCAGTTCTTC,CASSLREGDEQFF
TRBJ2-2,-,TRBV29-1,-,TGCAGCGTTAGGAGGGGTACTACCGGGGAGCTGTTTTTT,CSVRRGTTGELFF
TRBJ2-7,-,TRBV25-1,once,TGTGCCAGCAGTGATCCCGTCAGGGGAATATCCCACGAGCAGTACTTC,CASSDPVRGISHEQYF
TRBJ1-2,TRBD1,TRBV25-1,-,TGTGCCAGCAGTGACCCGAGGACAGGGCTTAGTAGCTACACCTTC,CASSDPRTGLSSYTF
TRBJ2-7,-,TRBV7-2,-,TGTGCCAGCAGCTTAGGAGGGGGAGGCCCCGCGGGATACGAGCAGTACTTC,CASSLGGGGPAGYEQYF
TRBJ2-7,-,TRBV7-8,-,TGTGCCAGCATCCTAGGACCTTGGGCCTACGAGCAGTACTTC,CASILGPWAYEQYF
TRBJ1-1,TRBD1,TRBV7-9,-,TGTGCCAGCAGCTTAAAGGACAGGGAGAACACTGAAGCTTTCTTT,CASSLKDRENTEAFF
TRBJ2-2,-,TRBV15,-,TGTGCCACCAGCGGGGTTCTCGGGGAGCTGTTTTTT,CATSGVLGELFF
TRBJ1-2,-,TRBV9,-,TGTGCCAGCAGCGTAGAAAGTCGGGGGATGGGCGGCTACACCTTC,CASSVESRGMGGYTF
TRBJ2-2,-,TRBV6-1,-,TGTGCCAGCCTAATTCGGAGCGGGGAGCTGTTTTTT,CASLIRSGELFF
TRBJ2-7,-,TRBV5-4,-,TGTGCCAGCAGCTTGGGGCTAGCAGACAACTACGAGCAGTACTTC,CASSLGLADNYEQYF
TRBJ1-3,-,TRBV7-3,-,TGTGCCAGCAGCTTAGGGCCGAGCTCTGGAAACACCATATATTTT,CASSLGPSSGNTIYF
TRBJ2-2,TRBD1,TRBV5-1,few,TGCGCCAGCAGCTTTGGTGAGGGGGCAGCCGGGGAGCTGTTTTTT,CASSFGEGAAGELFF
TRBJ2-6,-,TRBV6-1,-,TGTGCCAGCAGTGGGGCGACAGGTCAGGACTCTGGGGCCAACGTCCTGACTTTC,CASSGATGQDSGANVLTF
TRBJ1-4,-,TRBV5-1,-,TGCGCCAGCAGCGTCCGGGACCCCAATGAAAAACTGTTTTTT,CASSVRDPNEKLFF
TRBJ1-1,-,TRBV29-1,-,TGCAGCGCCCGGGTGGATACTGAAGCTTTCTTT,CSARVDTEAFF
TRBJ1-2,-,TRBV28,few,TGTGCCAGCAGTTTATCCGGGTCTATGTTTCGTTATGGCTACACCTTC,CASSLSGSMFRYGYTF
TRBJ1-1,-,TRBV27,once,TGTGCCAGCAGCACCACCGATTGGAGGGGGGGAACTGAAGCTTTCTTT,CASSTTDWRGGTEAFF
TRBJ1-5,-,TRBV21-1,few,TGTGCCAGCAGCAAAAGTTTCGCATATAGCAATCAGCCCCAGCATTTT,CASSKSFAYSNQPQHF
TRBJ2-5,-,TRBV19,-,TGTGCCAGTACCCGGCGTTTGGCGTGGATAGAGACCCAGTACTTC,CASTRRLAWIETQYF